Sequencing of this T cell receptor beta chain was carried out in a study of T-cell reconstitution after alpha-beta-depleted transplantation in children. This clonotype was recorded many times. Its target is unknown. Per the germline V gene, CDR1 is SEHNR and CDR2 is FQNEAQ (reference sequence). The trim removed 0 bases at V and 12 bases at J, leaving 5 bases unmatched. The CDR3 runs 13 residues. Whole-study findings and limits: T-cell numbers and diversity one year post-transplant derived largely from freshly generated T cells. There were reportedly several hundred expanded graft clones from which alpha-beta T cells came about two months after transplant. Surviving recipient T cells and thymic progenitors produced the high day-60 TCRbeta diversity seen in some patients.

Preparation of the TCRbeta library used unique molecular identifiers. TCRdb processed the PCR reads anew with MiXCR; each CDR3 protein has one entry. The repertoire holds fewer than 700,000 distinct CDR3 sequences, with under 25% as singletons. Sequencing used PBMCs, mostly from graft donor cells, obtained 360 days after TCRalphabeta/CD19-depleted stem cell transplant. The chain has TRBV7-9 and TRBJ2-1, with 7 bases fitting TRBD1. The TCR was taken from a boy under two years old who had a stem cell transplant for acute myeloid leukemia, so the T cells may come from the graft donor. The CDR3 nucleotides are TGTGCCAGCAGCTTAGCGCGTGGGGACAGGCAGTTCTTC. Encoded protein: CASSLARGDRQFF.